Shown below are 30 T cell receptor beta chains from a single sample sequenced in a study of T cell repertoires in cytomegalovirus infection. Via MiXCR, TCRdb re-called the reads, giving one row per CDR3 protein. The sample carries roughly 69,000 distinct CDR3 sequences, around 27% recorded once. Antigen specificity for these receptors is unknown. The sample here was CD8+ T cells from cultured PBMCs, taken from culture after CMV antigen stimulation. The receptors derive from a human donor in good health (CMV status not recorded). Some clones in this sample may be carry-over from other donors' samples.

This clonotype appeared many times. Here the CDR3 DNA reads TGTGCCAGCTCCCCCAACCTCGGACAGGGCGGGAGCACTGAAGCTTTCTTT. This encodes CASSPNLGQGGSTEAFF. The chain recombines TRBV18 with TRBJ1-1, with 8 bases fitting TRBD1. The CDR3 spans 17 residues. V was pared by 6 bases and J by 4 bases, with 16 bases of the junction left unmatched. The germline gives CDR1 KGHSH, CDR2 LQKENI. The entire variable domain, with the rest obtained from reference TRBV18 and TRBJ1-1, is as follows: NAGVMQNPRHLVRRRGQEARLRCSPMKGHSHVYWYRQLPEEGLKFMVYLQKENIIDESGMPKERFSAEFPKEGPSILRIQQVVRGDSAAYFCASSPNLGQGGSTEAFFGQGTRLTVV.

In this sample, this clonotype turned up many times. The chain is built from TRBV18 and TRBJ1-2; 8 nucleotides line up with TRBD1. The CDR3 extends over 18 amino acids. V was clipped by 5 bases and J by 6 bases; unmatched bases: 20. Germline V gene lookup returns CDR1 KGHSH and CDR2 LQKENI. CDR3 in amino acids: CASSTTGTGNLQSNGYTF. DNA for the CDR3: TGTGCCAGCTCAACAACCGGGACAGGCAACCTGCAATCTAATGGCTACACCTTC.

This chain's CDR3 is CASSFPKRTYSYNEQFF. DNA for the CDR3: TGTGCCAGCAGTTTCCCTAAGAGGACATACTCCTACAATGAGCAGTTCTTC. The V call is TRBV28, the J call TRBJ2-1, with D tentatively TRBD1 (5 bases). The V gene's germline CDR1 is MDHEN and CDR2 SYDVKM. V was trimmed by 3 bases and J by 0 bases, leaving 15 bases between them. CDR3 length: 17 residues.

The J gene is TRBJ2-7, the V gene TRBV4-2; D could derive from TRBD1 or TRBD2 (5 bases each). This CDR3 comprises 15 residues. The V gene's germline CDR1 is LGHNA and CDR2 YNFKEQ. V shed 0 bases and J shed 7 bases, with 16 bases lying between them. The CDR3 DNA reads TGTGCCAGCAGCCAAGATGCCGGGGACGTGGGTGAGCAGTACTTC. It codes for CASSQDAGDVGEQYF.

This clonotype has just a few counts. The chain couples TRBV12-5 to TRBJ2-5, with D possibly called TRBD1 or TRBD2 (5 bases each). V shed 5 bases and J shed 5 bases, with 18 bases lying between them. Germline CDR1 and CDR2: LGHNT and FRNRAP. This CDR3 comprises 15 residues. The CDR3 coding sequence is TGTGCTAGTGGTGACGACAGAGGCGAGGGGGAGACCCAGTACTTC. Translation: CASGDDRGEGETQYF.

Comments on this clonotype: It may be a read error: a sequence one base away is much more abundant. This sequence joins TRBV7-8 and TRBJ2-3; D remains ambiguous. The CDR3 runs to 16 residues. From germline, CDR1 is SGHVS and CDR2 FQNEAQ. Trimming cost V 2 bases and J 2 bases, with 14 bases left between them. DNA for the CDR3: TGTGCCAGCAGCTTAATCCCTTGCAGAAACACAGATACGCAGTATTTT. Its protein product is CASSLIPCRNTDTQYF.

This clonotype was observed a few times. The chain links TRBV7-9 to TRBJ2-7; 7 nucleotides align to TRBD1. CDR1 is SEHNR and CDR2 is FQNEAQ in the germline V gene (reference sequence). The ends lost 1 base at V and 4 bases at J; junction bases unmatched: 19. This CDR3 has 19 amino acids. The CDR3 is CASSLEVGGNSPVLYEQYF. CDR3 bases: TGTGCCAGCAGCTTAGAGGTAGGGGGCAATTCCCCCGTCCTATACGAGCAGTACTTC.

This clonotype was picked up a small number of times. This rearrangement joins TRBV12-3 or TRBV12-4 to TRBJ1-1; D may be TRBD1 (5 bases). The CDR3 runs 13 residues. V gave up 2 bases and J gave up 4 bases, with 8 bases separating them. The CDR3 DNA sequence: TGTGCCAGCAGTTTACAGGGAGGCACTGAAGCTTTCTTT. Its protein is CASSLQGGTEAFF.

This clonotype was detected only once. The CDR3 coding sequence is TGTGCCAGCAGATCAGCAGGGGAGTGGACTGAAGCTTTCTTT. This gives the protein CASRSAGEWTEAFF. This rearrangement joins TRBV7-9 to TRBJ1-1; tentatively, D is TRBD1 (6 bases). In germline, CDR1 is SEHNR, CDR2 FQNEAQ (reference sequence). CDR3 length: 14 residues. V was cut by 6 bases and J by 5 bases, with 16 bases left in between.

The rearrangement uses TRBV7-6 and TRBJ2-7; either TRBD1 or TRBD2 may supply D (6 bases each). V lost 2 bases, J lost 5 bases, and 13 bases lay in between. Germline loops: CDR1 SGHVS, CDR2 FNYEAQ. CDR3 length: 14 amino acids. The CDR3 reads CASSLRGLGHEQYF. The CDR3, as DNA: TGTGCCAGCAGCTTACGGGGGCTTGGTCACGAGCAGTACTTC.

This clonotype was counted only a few times. J is TRBJ2-4 and V is TRBV6-2 or TRBV6-3; TRBD2 aligns across 11 bases. CDR1 is MNHEY and CDR2 is SVGEGT in the germline V gene. Trimming took 2 bases from V and 2 from J; bases not matched to a gene: 11. The CDR3 length is 19 residues. The CDR3 nucleotides read TGTGCCAGCAGTTACGGGCTAGCGGGAGGTAAAGGAACCAAAAACATTCAGTACTTC. Amino acids: CASSYGLAGGKGTKNIQYF.

The chain employs TRBV10-3 and TRBJ1-5; TRBD1 agrees at 8 bases. In germline, CDR1 is ENHRY, CDR2 SYGVKD. This CDR3 contains 16 residues. V was clipped by 2 bases and J by 4 bases; unmatched bases: 7. The CDR3 sequence is CAISEVGTGGNQPQHF. CDR3 nucleotides: TGTGCCATCAGTGAGGTGGGGACAGGAGGAAATCAGCCCCAGCATTTT.

This chain connects TRBV12-5 to TRBJ1-5; the D gene is possibly TRBD1 (5 bases). The CDR3 has 14 amino acids. Germline V CDR1 and CDR2: LGHNT, FRNRAP. The V gene lost 0 bases and the J gene lost 5 bases, with 8 bases spanning the gap. The CDR3 sequence: CASGLVQGDQPQHF. In nucleotides, the CDR3 is TGTGCTAGTGGTTTGGTGCAGGGCGATCAGCCCCAGCATTTT.

The chain couples TRBV7-9 to TRBJ2-7; 9 bases line up with TRBD1. V was pared by 4 bases and J by 0 bases, with 13 bases of the junction left unmatched. CDR3 size: 18 residues. Germline V CDR1 and CDR2: SEHNR, FQNEAQ (reference sequence). CDR3 DNA: TGTGCCAGCAGCTCCGGTCTGGACAGGGGAAGAAGCTCCTACGAGCAGTACTTC. It is translated as CASSSGLDRGRSSYEQYF.

The chain combines TRBV19 with TRBJ1-5; 11 bases map to TRBD1. CDR3 length equals 15 residues. Looked up from germline, CDR1 is LNHDA and CDR2 is SQIVND (reference sequence). Germline trimming cut 7 bases from V and 5 bases from J; bases unmatched to any gene: 7. This chain's CDR3 is CASTGTGGPHQPQHF. In DNA form, the CDR3 reads TGTGCCAGTACAGGGACAGGGGGGCCCCATCAGCCCCAGCATTTT.

The J gene is TRBJ1-5, the V gene TRBV29-1; D may be TRBD1 (6 bases). Germline V gene data show CDR1 as SQVTM and CDR2 as ANQGSEA. This CDR3 region has 11 residues. The CDR3 region is CNGGGGQPQHF. The DNA of the CDR3 is TGCAACGGGGGGGGCGGGCAGCCCCAGCATTTT.

This clonotype occurred many times. The rearrangement uses TRBV27 and TRBJ2-7; D possibly corresponds to TRBD2 (6 bases). Trimming left V 4 bases short and J 2 bases short, with 15 bases between. The CDR3 runs to 15 residues. Germline V gene sequence: CDR1 MNHEY, CDR2 SMNVEV (reference sequence). In nucleotides, the CDR3 is TGTGCCAGCAGTTCGATGGGGGGAGGCCCCTACGAGCAGTACTTC. Its translation: CASSSMGGGPYEQYF.

This clonotype was recorded a few times. The chain has TRBV7-6 and TRBJ2-1, with D perhaps matching TRBD1 or TRBD2 (5 bases each). The CDR3 totals 14 residues. V was trimmed by 1 base and J by 7 bases, leaving 11 bases between them. The germline V gene has CDR1 SGHVS and CDR2 FNYEAQ. CDR3 in DNA: TGTGCCAGCAGCTTAGAATCGGGGCTTAATGAGCAGTTCTTC. It translates to CASSLESGLNEQFF.

The CDR3 nucleotides read TGTGCCAGCATGCCCTCCACAACACTGACCTACGAGCAGTACTTC. It codes for CASMPSTTLTYEQYF. V and J are TRBV6-6 and TRBJ2-7; unclear D gene. V lost 7 bases and J 2 bases, leaving 18 bases between the germline ends. This CDR3 has 15 amino acids. Germline assignment: CDR1 MNHNY and CDR2 SVGAGI (reference sequence).

This clonotype was seen a few times. This chain connects TRBV27 to TRBJ2-7, with TRBD1 matching 10 bases. The V gene's germline CDR1 is MNHEY and CDR2 SMNVEV (reference sequence). This CDR3 contains 15 residues. Unmatched junction bases numbered 3, after V lost 3 bases and J lost 1 base. The CDR3 nucleotides are TGTGCCAGCAGTTTCGGGGACAGGGGATCCTACGAGCAGTACTTC. As protein: CASSFGDRGSYEQYF.

The chain employs TRBV19 and TRBJ2-1, with 7 bases identical to TRBD2. The CDR3 consists of 13 residues. The junction had 8 bases not matched to a gene; V was cut back by 8 bases and J by 7 bases. CDR1 is LNHDA and CDR2 is SQIVND in the germline V gene (reference sequence). CDR3 protein: CASSTGGWNEQFF. CDR3 in DNA: TGTGCCAGTTCGACGGGGGGTTGGAATGAGCAGTTCTTC.

This clonotype has more than one count but fewer than ten. V gene TRBV7-9 combines with J gene TRBJ2-3; TRBD2 is a possible D gene (5 bases). The V end was cut by 6 bases, the J end by 2 bases, with 9 bases between. Germline loops: CDR1 SEHNR, CDR2 FQNEAQ (reference sequence). This CDR3 has 13 amino acids. In DNA form, the CDR3 reads TGTGCCAGCAGTGACTATTTCACAGATACGCAGTATTTT. It codes for CASSDYFTDTQYF.

This clonotype has just a few counts. The rearrangement joins TRBV12-5 to TRBJ1-5; 11 bases match TRBD1. The CDR3 is 18 amino acids. From germline, CDR1 is LGHNT and CDR2 FRNRAP. The V segment lost 2 bases and the J segment 10 bases; nucleotides outside the gene matches: 16. The CDR3 DNA follows: TGTGCTAGTGGTTTGCCGCACGCTCGGACAGGGGGCTGGTATCCCCAGCATTTT. Amino acids: CASGLPHARTGGWYPQHF.

The chain has TRBV25-1 and TRBJ1-2; D is perhaps TRBD1 (5 bases). V was pared by 4 bases and J by 8 bases, with 11 bases between. The CDR3 has 12 residues. CDR1 and CDR2 from the germline V gene are MGHDK and SYGVNS. In DNA form, the CDR3 reads TGTGCCAGCAGTGTATCGGGGGGGGGCTACACCTTC. Encoded protein: CASSVSGGGYTF.

The chain is built from TRBV20-1 and TRBJ1-2; 9 bases match TRBD1. This CDR3 is 12 amino acids long. The V and J ends lost 6 bases and 6 bases, in that order; junction bases with no gene match: 5. Per germline, CDR1 DFQATT and CDR2 SNEGSKA (reference sequence). The CDR3 bases are TGCAGTGCCAGGGACAGGGTGAATGGCTACACCTTC. Translating it yields CSARDRVNGYTF.

The V call is TRBV5-1, the J call TRBJ1-6; 8 bases agree with TRBD1. V dropped 1 base and J dropped 3; count of bases not matched to a gene: 0. Per germline, CDR1 SGHRS and CDR2 YFSETQ. This CDR3 has 15 residues. DNA of the CDR3: TGCGCCAGCAGCTTGACAGGGGGCTATAATTCACCCCTCCACTTT. Protein product: CASSLTGGYNSPLHF.

This clonotype was observed a few times. The rearrangement joins TRBV5-6 to TRBJ2-2; 9 nucleotides line up with TRBD2. CDR3 length: 17 amino acids. Germline assignment: CDR1 SGHDT and CDR2 YYEEEE. The V gene end was trimmed by 4 bases and the J gene end by 4 bases; junction bases not matched to a gene: 11. As DNA, the CDR3 is TGTGCCAGCAGCACTATGGTTGAGCGGGGGGCCACCGGGGAGCTGTTTTTT. This codes for CASSTMVERGATGELFF.

V usage is TRBV15 and J usage is TRBJ1-1; 7 bases match TRBD1. The length of the CDR3 is 15 residues. The junction had 5 bases not matched to a gene; V was cut back by 1 base and J by 3 bases. Germline CDR1 reads LNHNV; CDR2 reads YYDKDF (reference sequence). As DNA, the CDR3 is TGTGCCACCAGCAGAGGAGACAGGGCGGACACTGAAGCTTTCTTT. It codes for CATSRGDRADTEAFF.

The DNA for the CDR3 is TGTGCCAGCAGCGTCGGGGAGGCGAACACTGAAGCTTTCTTT. The encoded protein is CASSVGEANTEAFF. The chain joins TRBV9 to TRBJ1-1; unclear D gene. Per germline, CDR1 SGDLS and CDR2 YYNGEE. Between the trimmed V and J ends, which lost 2 bases and 1 base, there was a span of 9 bases. The CDR3 has 14 amino acids.

About this clonotype: A much larger clone lies one base from this, so it may be a read error. This chain uses TRBV9 with TRBJ1-2, with TRBD1 matching 7 bases. This CDR3 has 14 amino acids. Germline CDR1 reads SGDLS; CDR2 reads YYNGEE. CDR3 DNA: TGTGCCCGCAGCCAGGGGGGGGAGAGCTCTGGCTACACCTTC. Translating gives CARSQGGESSGYTF.